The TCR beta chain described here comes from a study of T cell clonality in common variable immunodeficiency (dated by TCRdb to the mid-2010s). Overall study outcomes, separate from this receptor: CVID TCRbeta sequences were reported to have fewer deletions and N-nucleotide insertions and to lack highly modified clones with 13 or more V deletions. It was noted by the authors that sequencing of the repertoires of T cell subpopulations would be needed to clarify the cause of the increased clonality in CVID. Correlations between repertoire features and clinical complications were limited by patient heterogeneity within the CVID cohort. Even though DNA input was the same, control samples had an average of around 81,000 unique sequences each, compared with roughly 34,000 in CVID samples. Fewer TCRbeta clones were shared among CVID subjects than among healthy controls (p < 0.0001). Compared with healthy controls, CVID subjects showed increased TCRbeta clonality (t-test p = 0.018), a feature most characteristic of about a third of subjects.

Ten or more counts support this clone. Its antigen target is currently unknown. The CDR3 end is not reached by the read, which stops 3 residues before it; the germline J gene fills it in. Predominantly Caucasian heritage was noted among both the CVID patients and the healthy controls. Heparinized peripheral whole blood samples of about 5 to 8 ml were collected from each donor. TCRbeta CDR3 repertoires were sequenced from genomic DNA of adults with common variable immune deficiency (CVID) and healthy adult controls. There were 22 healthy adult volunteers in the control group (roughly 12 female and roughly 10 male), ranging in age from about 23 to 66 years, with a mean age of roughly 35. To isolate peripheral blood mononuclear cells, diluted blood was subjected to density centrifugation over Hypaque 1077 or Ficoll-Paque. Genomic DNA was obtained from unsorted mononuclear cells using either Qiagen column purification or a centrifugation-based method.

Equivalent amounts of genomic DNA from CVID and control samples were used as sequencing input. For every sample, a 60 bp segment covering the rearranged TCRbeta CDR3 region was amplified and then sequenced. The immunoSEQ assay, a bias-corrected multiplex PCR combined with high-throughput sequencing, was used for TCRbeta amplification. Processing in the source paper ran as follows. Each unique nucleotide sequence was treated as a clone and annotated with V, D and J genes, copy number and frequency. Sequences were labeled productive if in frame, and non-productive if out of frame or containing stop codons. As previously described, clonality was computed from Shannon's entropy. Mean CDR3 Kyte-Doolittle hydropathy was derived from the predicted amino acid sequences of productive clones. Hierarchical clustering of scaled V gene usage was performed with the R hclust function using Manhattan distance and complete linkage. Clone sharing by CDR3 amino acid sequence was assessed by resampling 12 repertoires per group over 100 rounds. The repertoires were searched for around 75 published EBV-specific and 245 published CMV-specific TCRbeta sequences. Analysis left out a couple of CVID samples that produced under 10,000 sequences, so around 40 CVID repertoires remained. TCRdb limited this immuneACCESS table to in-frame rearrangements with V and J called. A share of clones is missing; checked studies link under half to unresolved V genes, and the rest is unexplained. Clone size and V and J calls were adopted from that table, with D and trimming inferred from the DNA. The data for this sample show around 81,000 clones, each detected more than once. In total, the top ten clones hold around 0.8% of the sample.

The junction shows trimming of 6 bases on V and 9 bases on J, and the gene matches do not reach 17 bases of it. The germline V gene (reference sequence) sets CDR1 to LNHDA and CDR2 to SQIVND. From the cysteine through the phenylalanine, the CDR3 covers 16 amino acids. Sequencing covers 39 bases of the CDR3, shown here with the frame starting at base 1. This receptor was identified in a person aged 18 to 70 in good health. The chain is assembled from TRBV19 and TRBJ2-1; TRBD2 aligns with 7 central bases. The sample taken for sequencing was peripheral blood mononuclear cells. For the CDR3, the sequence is CASSGTRLDGGGEQFF. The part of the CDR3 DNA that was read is TGTGCCAGTAGCGGAACGCGGCTAGATGGCGGGGGTGAG.